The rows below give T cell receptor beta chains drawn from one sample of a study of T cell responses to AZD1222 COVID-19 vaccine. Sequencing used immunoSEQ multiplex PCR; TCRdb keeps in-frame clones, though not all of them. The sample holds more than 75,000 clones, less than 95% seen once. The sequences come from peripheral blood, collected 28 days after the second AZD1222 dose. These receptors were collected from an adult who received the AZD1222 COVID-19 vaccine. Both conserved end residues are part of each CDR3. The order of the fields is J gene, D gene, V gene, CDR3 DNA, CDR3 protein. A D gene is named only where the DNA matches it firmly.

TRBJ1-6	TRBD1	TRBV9	TGTGCCAGCAGCCCCCGGACAGGGCTTAATTCACCCCTCCACTTT	CASSPRTGLNSPLHF
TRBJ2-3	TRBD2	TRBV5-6	TGTGCCAGCAGCTTGACGAGCGGGGGGATTGATACGCAGTATTTT	CASSLTSGGIDTQYF
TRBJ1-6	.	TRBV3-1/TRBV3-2	TGTGCCAGCAGCCTAGAATCGGACGGTAATTCACCCCTCCACTTT	CASSLESDGNSPLHF
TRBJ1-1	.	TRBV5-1	TGCGCCAGCAGCTCTAGGGGTTTTGACACTGAAGCTTTCTTT	CASSSRGFDTEAFF
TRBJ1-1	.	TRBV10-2	TGCGCCAGCAGTACTCCTAGCGGGGGCGTTTTGGACACTGAAGCTTTCTTT	CASSTPSGGVLDTEAFF
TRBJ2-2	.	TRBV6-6	TGTGCCAGCAGTTACTCCGGGGTTTTCACCGGGGAGCTGTTTTTT	CASSYSGVFTGELFF
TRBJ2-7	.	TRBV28	TGTGCCAGCAGTCCAATGGAGTTAGGGTCCTACGAGCAGTACTTC	CASSPMELGSYEQYF
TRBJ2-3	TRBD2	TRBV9	TGTGCCAGCAGCCCAGGACTAGCGGAGAGCACAGATACGCAGTATTTT	CASSPGLAESTDTQYF
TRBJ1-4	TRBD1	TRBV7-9	TGTGCCAGCAGTTTCGGACAGGGGGATCAGTATGAAAAACTGTTTTTT	CASSFGQGDQYEKLFF
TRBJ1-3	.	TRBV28	TGTGCCAGCAGTTTTCGTTCCGGAAACACCATATATTTT	CASSFRSGNTIYF
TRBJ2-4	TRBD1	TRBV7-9	TGTGCCAGCAGCCCCATTAAACAGGGGGGCGCCAAAAACATTCAGTACTTC	CASSPIKQGGAKNIQYF
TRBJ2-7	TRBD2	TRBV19	TGTGCCAGTAGTACACAAGGACTAGCGGTAGACGAGCAGTACTTC	CASSTQGLAVDEQYF
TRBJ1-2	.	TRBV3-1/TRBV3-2	TGTGCCAGCAGTCCATTTTCAGGGCAGCCTGGCTACACCTTC	CASSPFSGQPGYTF
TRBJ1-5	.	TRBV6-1	TGTGCCAGCAGTGAAGCGGGACTAATTAATCAGCCCCAGCATTTT	CASSEAGLINQPQHF
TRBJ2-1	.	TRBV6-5	TGTGCCAGCAGGGACTCGGTAGGGGAGCAGTTCTTC	CASRDSVGEQFF
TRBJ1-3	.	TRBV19	TGTGCCAGTAGTAGGACGAGTCGGCTGCTCTCTGGAAACACCATATATTTT	CASSRTSRLLSGNTIYF